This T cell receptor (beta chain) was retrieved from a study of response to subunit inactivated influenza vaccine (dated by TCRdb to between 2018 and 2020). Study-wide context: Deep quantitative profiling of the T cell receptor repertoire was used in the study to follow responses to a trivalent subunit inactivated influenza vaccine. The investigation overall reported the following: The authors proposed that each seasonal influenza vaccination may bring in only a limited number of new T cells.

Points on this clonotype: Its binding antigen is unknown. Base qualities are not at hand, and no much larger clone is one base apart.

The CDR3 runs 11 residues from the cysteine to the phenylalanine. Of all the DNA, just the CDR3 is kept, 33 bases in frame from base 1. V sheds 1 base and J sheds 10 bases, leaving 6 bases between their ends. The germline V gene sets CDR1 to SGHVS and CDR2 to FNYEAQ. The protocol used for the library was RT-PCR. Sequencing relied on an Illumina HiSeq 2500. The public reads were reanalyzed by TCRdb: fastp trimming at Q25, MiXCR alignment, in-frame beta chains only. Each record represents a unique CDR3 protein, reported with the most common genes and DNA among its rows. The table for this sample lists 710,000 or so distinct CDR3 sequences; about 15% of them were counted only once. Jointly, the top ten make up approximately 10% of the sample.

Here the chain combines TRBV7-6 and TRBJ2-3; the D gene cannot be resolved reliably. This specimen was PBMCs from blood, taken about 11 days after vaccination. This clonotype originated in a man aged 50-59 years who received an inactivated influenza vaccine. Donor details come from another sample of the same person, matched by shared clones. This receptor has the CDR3 CASSLGDSQYF. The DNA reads TGTGCCAGCAGCTTAGGGGATTCGCAGTATTTT.